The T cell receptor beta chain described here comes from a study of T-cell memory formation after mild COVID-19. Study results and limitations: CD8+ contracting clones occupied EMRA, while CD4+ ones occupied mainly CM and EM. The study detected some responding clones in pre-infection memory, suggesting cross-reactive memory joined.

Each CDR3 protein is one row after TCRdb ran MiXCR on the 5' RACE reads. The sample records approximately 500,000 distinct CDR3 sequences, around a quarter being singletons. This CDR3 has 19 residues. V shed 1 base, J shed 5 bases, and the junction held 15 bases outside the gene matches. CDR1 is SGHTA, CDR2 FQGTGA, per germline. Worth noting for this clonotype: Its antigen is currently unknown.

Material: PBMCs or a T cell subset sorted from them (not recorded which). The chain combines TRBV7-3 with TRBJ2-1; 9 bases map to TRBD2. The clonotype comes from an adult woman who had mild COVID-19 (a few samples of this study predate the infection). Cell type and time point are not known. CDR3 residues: CASSLRSGWTSATNNEQFF. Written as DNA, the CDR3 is TGTGCCAGCAGCTTAAGGTCAGGGTGGACTAGCGCGACCAACAATGAGCAGTTCTTC.